This T cell receptor (beta chain) was sequenced for a study of cytomegalovirus exposure and HLA in healthy donors. Across the study: A subsequent analysis stated that the 100 to 150 validation repertoires were run on the same platform as the approximately 610 first-cohort repertoires. Study-level points and caveats: Cytomegalovirus status was reportedly diagnosed by the classifier with high sensitivity and specificity.

The donors were part of the validation cohort, which consisted of some 120 subjects and was separate from the first cohort of 666 subjects. As concerns this clone: Its cognate antigen is unknown.

TCRdb's copy holds only in-frame clones and misses some; the assay was immunoSEQ multiplex PCR. The sample includes under 250,000 clones, roughly 90% of them seen just once. The germline V and J ends were trimmed by 5 bases and 0 bases, with 8 bases remaining between them. CDR1 and CDR2 from the germline V gene are SGHRS and YFSETQ. CDR3 length equals 13 residues. The sample consisted of PBMCs. This clonotype was sampled from a man between 18 and 29 years old in good health and CMV-seropositive. V gene TRBV5-1 combines with J gene TRBJ1-1, with unresolved D. Here the CDR3 DNA reads TGCGCCAGCAGGCGGTCGATGAACACTGAAGCTTTCTTT. It codes for CASRRSMNTEAFF.